A selection of T cell receptor beta chains follows, all from one sample in a study of human T cells and chemical hapten exposure. In TCRdb, the RACE reads were re-called with MiXCR into one record per CDR3 protein. The repertoire holds some 250,000 distinct CDR3 sequences, with roughly 7.4% as singletons. The material was whole blood, obtained in connection with sensitization to the hapten diphenylcyclopropenone (DPC). The source of these receptors is a man aged 18-30 years with alopecia areata. Some clones in this sample may be carry-over from other donors' samples. The CDR3 runs from the conserved cysteine through the conserved F or W. A D gene is named only where the DNA matches it firmly. Rows may omit the clone size; those that give it use once, few, many or a size class.

size	V	J	D	CDR3	DNA
many	TRBV7-9	TRBJ1-4	NA	CASSPHRDSNEKLFF	TGTGCCAGCAGCCCGCACCGAGACAGTAATGAAAAACTGTTTTTT
NA	TRBV6-2/TRBV6-3	TRBJ1-1	NA	CASSPTGPRKMNTEAFF	TGTGCCAGCTCCCCTACGGGGCCCCGGAAAATGAACACTGAAGCTTTCTTT
few	TRBV5-1	TRBJ1-1	NA	CASSLYEHTEAFF	TGCGCCAGCAGCTTGTATGAGCACACTGAAGCTTTCTTT
few	TRBV4-3	TRBJ1-5	NA	CASSQDFGTTNQPQHF	TGCGCCAGCAGCCAAGATTTCGGGACCACTAATCAGCCCCAGCATTTT
NA	TRBV7-9	TRBJ1-2	NA	CASSYDVGYTF	TGTGCCAGCAGCTACGACGTCGGCTACACCTTC
many	TRBV12-3/TRBV12-4	TRBJ1-1	NA	CASSRGDSAEAFF	TGTGCCAGCAGTCGAGGGGACTCCGCTGAAGCTTTCTTT
few	TRBV4-3	TRBJ2-7	NA	CASSQELDRSYEQYF	TGCGCCAGCAGCCAAGAACTCGACAGATCCTACGAGCAGTACTTC
NA	TRBV20-1	TRBJ1-4	NA	CSARAVEKLFF	TGCAGTGCTAGAGCGGTGGAAAAACTGTTTTTT
many	TRBV12-3/TRBV12-4	TRBJ2-1	NA	CASSFLEQFF	TGTGCCAGCAGTTTTCTTGAGCAGTTCTTC
NA	TRBV2	TRBJ2-2	NA	CASKQGNTGELFF	TGTGCCAGCAAACAGGGGAACACCGGGGAGCTGTTTTTT
few	TRBV20-1	TRBJ2-1	TRBD1	CSARDRGSYEQFF	TGCAGTGCCCGGGACAGGGGCAGCTATGAGCAGTTCTTC
many	TRBV2	TRBJ1-2	TRBD1	CASKGQGAVYGYTF	TGTGCCAGCAAGGGACAGGGGGCTGTCTATGGCTACACCTTC
many	TRBV6-2/TRBV6-3	TRBJ1-5	NA	CASSYRGGQPQHF	TGTGCCAGCAGTTACAGGGGTGGTCAGCCCCAGCATTTT
few	TRBV12-3/TRBV12-4	TRBJ1-2	NA	CASRQQGRNYGYTF	TGTGCCAGCAGGCAACAGGGAAGGAACTATGGCTACACCTTC
many	TRBV12-3/TRBV12-4	TRBJ2-1	TRBD1	CASTLGTGVYNEQFF	TGTGCCAGCACCCTAGGGACAGGAGTATACAATGAGCAGTTCTTC
NA	TRBV7-3	TRBJ2-1	TRBD1	CASSLKAQGYNEQFF	TGTGCCAGCAGCTTAAAGGCACAGGGGTACAATGAGCAGTTCTTC
few	TRBV10-3	TRBJ2-1	NA	CAIRGRGAGNEQFF	TGTGCCATCAGGGGACGGGGGGCAGGAAATGAGCAGTTCTTC
NA	TRBV7-2	TRBJ1-4	NA	CASSFGSRGEKLFF	TGTGCCAGCAGCTTTGGAAGTAGGGGTGAAAAACTGTTTTTT
few	TRBV7-6	TRBJ2-2	TRBD1	CASSFTGTGYTGELFF	TGTGCCAGCAGCTTTACCGGGACAGGGTACACCGGGGAGCTGTTTTTT
NA	TRBV28	TRBJ1-6	NA	CASSELGGSNSPLHF	TGTGCCAGCAGTGAGTTGGGGGGCTCGAATTCACCCCTCCACTTT
NA	TRBV25-1	TRBJ1-5	TRBD1	CASSEKQGHQPQHF	TGTGCCAGCAGTGAAAAACAGGGGCATCAGCCCCAGCATTTT
NA	TRBV27	TRBJ1-6	NA	CASTLGPAGGANSPLHF	TGTGCCAGCACCTTAGGGCCCGCCGGGGGAGCCAATTCACCCCTCCACTTT
few	TRBV2	TRBJ1-1	NA	CASSGVQRTEAFF	TGTGCCAGCAGTGGTGTCCAGAGAACTGAAGCTTTCTTT
many	TRBV20-1	TRBJ1-5	TRBD1	CSARSGTGGNQPQHF	TGCAGTGCTAGATCCGGGACAGGGGGCAATCAGCCCCAGCATTTT
many	TRBV7-2	TRBJ1-3	NA	CASSLEGGRDTIYF	TGTGCCAGCAGCTTAGAAGGGGGTAGGGACACCATATATTTT
few	TRBV5-6	TRBJ2-5	NA	CASSDKKGDETQYF	TGTGCCAGCTCGGATAAGAAGGGCGACGAGACCCAGTACTTC
NA	TRBV4-1	TRBJ2-6	TRBD2	CASSQGPAGSGANVLTF	TGCGCCAGCAGCCAAGGTCCAGCGGGGTCTGGGGCCAACGTCCTGACTTTC
once	TRBV20-1	TRBJ1-1	TRBD1	CSATRGEQAFF	TGCAGTGCTACCAGGGGGGAACAAGCTTTCTTT
many	TRBV7-3	TRBJ2-3	NA	CAGSPPDRADTQYF	TGTGCCGGCAGCCCTCCGGACAGAGCAGATACGCAGTATTTT
once	TRBV10-2	TRBJ1-1	TRBD1	CASRGLDRADFEAFF	TGCGCCAGCAGGGGGTTAGACAGGGCGGATTTTGAAGCTTTCTTT
few	TRBV7-2	TRBJ2-5	NA	CASTRSLNFETQYF	TGTGCCAGTACCCGTAGCTTGAATTTTGAGACCCAGTACTTC
NA	TRBV3-1	TRBJ2-4	NA	CASSPKRILGDIQYF	TGTGCCAGCAGCCCCAAGAGGATCCTCGGTGACATTCAGTACTTC
NA	TRBV7-9	TRBJ2-7	TRBD1	CASSPMTGANEQYF	TGTGCCAGCAGCCCGATGACAGGGGCGAACGAGCAGTACTTC
many	TRBV20-1	TRBJ1-1	NA	CSAREAGEAFF	TGCAGTGCCCGAGAAGCGGGTGAAGCTTTCTTT
many	TRBV20-1	TRBJ1-4	NA	CSAPQVAGVRKLFF	TGCAGTGCCCCCCAGGTGGCGGGTGTCCGGAAACTGTTTTTT
NA	TRBV4-2	TRBJ2-2	TRBD2	CASRASGGAGSETGELFF	TGTGCCAGCAGGGCTAGCGGGGGGGCCGGGTCGGAAACCGGGGAGCTGTTTTTT
NA	TRBV5-1	TRBJ2-2	NA	CASKVANTGELFF	TGCGCCAGCAAGGTGGCCAACACCGGGGAGCTGTTTTTT
NA	TRBV6-2/TRBV6-3	TRBJ1-5	NA	CASSYPTGRTNQPQHF	TGTGCCAGCAGTTACCCCACCGGACGGACTAATCAGCCCCAGCATTTT
few	TRBV29-1	TRBJ2-1	NA	CSVFYNEQFF	TGCAGCGTTTTCTACAATGAGCAGTTCTTC
many	TRBV12-3/TRBV12-4	TRBJ2-7	NA	CASAPGQGYEQYF	TGTGCCAGCGCCCCAGGGCAGGGCTACGAGCAGTACTTC
NA	TRBV7-2	TRBJ1-5	NA	CASSLVQDNQPQHF	TGTGCCAGCAGCTTAGTTCAGGACAATCAGCCCCAGCATTTT
NA	TRBV7-9	TRBJ2-1	NA	CASSLVSAGKGEQFF	TGTGCCAGCAGCTTAGTGTCGGCAGGGAAGGGTGAGCAGTTCTTC
many	TRBV5-1	TRBJ2-3	NA	CASSPRTVTDTQYF	TGCGCCAGCAGCCCCCGGACAGTCACAGATACGCAGTATTTT
many	TRBV4-3	TRBJ2-5	NA	CASSQAPGNQETQYF	TGCGCCAGCAGCCAAGCACCGGGAAACCAAGAGACCCAGTACTTC
NA	TRBV7-2	TRBJ2-5	TRBD1	CASSPLGGTGDSETQYF	TGTGCCAGCAGCCCTCTAGGAGGGACAGGGGATTCAGAGACCCAGTACTTC
many	TRBV28	TRBJ1-5	NA	CASDPLTGGNQPQHF	TGTGCCAGCGATCCTCTAACCGGGGGGAATCAGCCCCAGCATTTT
NA	TRBV10-3	TRBJ1-1	NA	CAISEFLTEAFF	TGTGCCATCAGTGAGTTTCTCACTGAAGCTTTCTTT
NA	TRBV4-1	TRBJ2-3	NA	CASSQVQSTDTQYF	TGCGCCAGCAGCCAAGTACAATCCACAGATACGCAGTATTTT